This T cell receptor (beta chain) was retrieved from a study of metastatic and nonmetastatic thyroid tumors. Across the study: Malignant thyroid and benign thyroid patients provided blood and tumor or nodule tissue whose repertoires were compared.

Every patient was untreated before thyroid surgery. This clone was detected many times. CDR1 is SGHRS, CDR2 YFSETQ, per germline. The CDR3 contains 14 residues. V gave up 0 bases and J gave up 1 base, with 5 bases separating them. How the authors handled the data: Clinicopathological groups differed in CDR3, with these differences serving to build a distant-metastasis classifier for papillary thyroid cancer. From the PCR reads, TCRdb re-called clones with MiXCR. It is TCRdb's table, rather than the study itself, that gives the V and J calls and clone size. The repertoire holds some 50,000 clones, roughly a fifth seen once, with 3.8% in the top ten.

The receptor comes from a male donor with papillary thyroid cancer or a benign thyroid nodule (not recorded which). Some clones in this sample may be carry-over from other donors' samples. This sequence joins TRBV5-1 and TRBJ2-1; D is undetermined. Sequencing was carried out using blood. The DNA of the CDR3 is TGCGCCAGCAGCTTGGCGGGTTCCTACAATGAGCAGTTCTTC. It translates to CASSLAGSYNEQFF.